The 20 T cell receptor beta chains below were found in one sample sequenced in a study of blood T cell repertoires in COVID-19. The data were produced by immunoSEQ multiplex PCR, yet TCRdb's version contains in-frame clones alone and is incomplete. This table holds a few hundred thousand clones, about 80% found once. The material sequenced was peripheral blood. These receptors were obtained from a person aged 70 to 85 with COVID-19, enrolled during active disease.

CDR3 nucleotides: TGTGCCAGTAGTCCAGGGGGACTAGGTACAGAATATTTT. Its translation: CASSPGGLGTEYF. This chain uses TRBV19 with TRBJ2-3; possible D gene TRBD2, 8 bases. This CDR3 is 13 amino acids long. Between the trimmed V and J ends, which lost 5 bases and 15 bases, there was a span of 21 bases. Germline assignment: CDR1 LNHDA and CDR2 SQIVND (reference sequence).

J is TRBJ1-2 and V is TRBV5-1; D gene uncertain. The germline V gene encodes CDR1 SGHRS and CDR2 YFSETQ. V was trimmed by 0 bases and J by 1 base, leaving 4 bases between them. There are 13 residues in the CDR3. CDR3 coding DNA: TGCGCCAGCAGCTTGGACAGTAACTATGGCTACACCTTC. Its translation: CASSLDSNYGYTF.

V usage is TRBV19 and J usage is TRBJ2-7; 12 nucleotides align to TRBD1. The CDR3 spans 15 residues. V shed 6 bases, J shed 7 bases, and the junction held 10 bases outside the gene matches. The germline gives CDR1 LNHDA, CDR2 SQIVND (reference sequence). CDR3 sequence reads: CASRGRGQGAWEQYF. Here the CDR3 DNA reads TGTGCCAGTAGGGGACGGGGACAGGGGGCGTGGGAGCAGTACTTC.

J is TRBJ2-3 and V is TRBV7-9; the match to TRBD1 covers 10 bases. The CDR3 runs to 15 residues. J was trimmed by 6 bases and V by 5 bases; bases with no gene match: 8. Germline V lookup: CDR1 SEHNR, CDR2 FQNEAQ (reference sequence). CDR3 loop: CASSQGDRGGDTQYF. In DNA form, the CDR3 reads TGTGCCAGCAGCCAAGGGGACAGGGGAGGCGATACGCAGTATTTT.

This clone was recorded once. This rearrangement joins TRBV6-6 to TRBJ1-5, with a weak D call TRBD1 (6 bases). V lost 8 bases and J lost 8, with 16 bases in between. CDR3 length: 13 amino acids. Germline CDR1 and CDR2: MNHNY and SVGAGI (reference sequence). The CDR3 DNA is TGTGCCAGCTCCGGGCAGAAGGGGGAGCCCCAGCATTTT. This encodes CASSGQKGEPQHF.

This clone was observed a handful of times. The rearrangement links TRBV2 to TRBJ1-4; 9 nucleotides line up with TRBD1. V shed 5 bases and J 8 bases; nucleotides not matched to a gene: 9. Germline assignment: CDR1 SNHLY and CDR2 FYNNEI. The CDR3 has 15 amino acids. CDR3 in DNA: TGTGCCAGCAGTTTAAAGGGACAGGGTCGGGAAAAACTGTTTTTT. Translation: CASSLKGQGREKLFF.

This clone was recorded many times. The J gene is TRBJ1-1, the V gene TRBV18, with 9 bases matching TRBD1. CDR1 is KGHSH, CDR2 LQKENI, per germline. This CDR3 comprises 17 residues. V shed 4 bases, J shed 0 bases, and the junction held 9 bases outside the gene matches. Here the CDR3 reads CASSLARTGALNTEAFF. Written as DNA, the CDR3 is TGTGCCAGCTCACTGGCCCGGACAGGGGCCCTGAACACTGAAGCTTTCTTT.

This clone occurred once. Written as DNA, the CDR3 is TGTGCCAGCAGCTCCGCAGATACGCAGTATTTT. Translating it yields CASSSADTQYF. The chain carries TRBV7-3 and TRBJ2-3; D is ambiguous. The CDR3 totals 11 residues. The V gene's germline CDR1 is SGHTA and CDR2 FQGTGA. Trimming shortened V by 4 bases and J by 4 bases, and 3 bases separated the two germline ends. The variable domain in full, with the rest retrieved from reference TRBV7-3 and TRBJ2-3, is GAGVSQTPSNKVTEKGKYVELRCDPISGHTALYWYRQSLGQGPEFLIYFQGTGAADDSGLPNDRFFAVRPEGSVSTLKIQRTERGDSAVYLCASSSADTQYFGPGTRLTVL.

The chain links TRBV5-1 to TRBJ2-3, with D maybe TRBD1 (6 bases). Trimming removed 4 bases at V and 0 bases at J, with 18 bases between. Germline CDR1 reads SGHRS; CDR2 reads YFSETQ. This CDR3 has 17 amino acids. CDR3 protein: CASSPAETGFSTDTQYF. The CDR3 bases are TGCGCCAGCAGCCCGGCCGAGACAGGATTTAGCACAGATACGCAGTATTTT.

This chain uses TRBV6-6 with TRBJ2-1; 10 positions match TRBD2. The junction had 3 bases not matched to a gene; V was cut back by 6 bases and J by 1 base. This CDR3 comprises 15 residues. Per germline, CDR1 MNHNY and CDR2 SVGAGI (reference sequence). The CDR3 spells CASRALAGSYNEQFF. CDR3 sequence (DNA): TGTGCCAGCAGGGCACTAGCGGGGTCCTACAATGAGCAGTTCTTC.

This chain uses TRBV19 with TRBJ1-2; 7 nucleotides align to TRBD1. Germline trimming cut 6 bases from V and 8 bases from J; bases unmatched to any gene: 6. The CDR3 covers 12 residues. Per germline, CDR1 LNHDA and CDR2 SQIVND (reference sequence). CDR3 region: CASRRQGEGYTF. DNA of the CDR3: TGTGCCAGTAGGAGACAGGGAGAGGGCTACACCTTC.

The chain joins TRBV19 to TRBJ1-4; D possibly corresponds to TRBD1 (6 bases). The CDR3 runs 15 residues. The germline V gene encodes CDR1 LNHDA and CDR2 SQIVND (reference sequence). V was clipped by 10 bases and J by 0 bases, with 15 bases between them. CDR3 in amino acids: CATHPTGATNEKLFF. CDR3 DNA: TGTGCCACCCACCCGACAGGTGCAACTAATGAAAAACTGTTTTTT. The variable domain in full, completed from reference TRBV19 and TRBJ1-4, reads DGGITQSPKYLFRKEGQNVTLSCEQNLNHDAMYWYRQDPGQGLRLIYYSQIVNDFQKGDIAEGYSVSREKKESFPLTVTSAQKNPTAFYLCATHPTGATNEKLFFGSGTQLSVL.

This rearrangement joins TRBV28 to TRBJ1-1; maybe TRBD1 (5 bases). Trimming took 4 bases from V and 3 from J, leaving 9 bases between them. From germline, CDR1 is MDHEN and CDR2 SYDVKM. CDR3 length: 13 amino acids. The CDR3 bases are TGTGCCAGCAGTTGGGGGGGACACACTGAAGCTTTCTTT. Translated: CASSWGGHTEAFF.

This chain uses TRBV4-1 with TRBJ2-4; D not resolved. Trimming took off 1 base at V and 7 bases at J, with 8 bases between the two ends. CDR3 length: 13 residues. Germline CDR1 and CDR2: MGHRA and YSYEKL. CDR3 residues: CASSQVQNNIQYF. CDR3 coding DNA: TGCGCCAGCAGCCAAGTCCAGAATAACATTCAGTACTTC.

The rearrangement uses TRBV5-1 and TRBJ2-1, with TRBD1 identical over 7 bases. The CDR3 loop spans 18 amino acids. Trimming removed 4 bases from V and 0 bases from J; junction bases left unmatched: 13. Germline V gives CDR1 SGHRS, CDR2 YFSETQ. The CDR3 here is CASSQGTVRTSSYNEQFF. CDR3 coding DNA: TGCGCCAGCAGCCAAGGGACAGTTAGAACCAGCTCCTACAATGAGCAGTTCTTC.

This clone has more than one count but fewer than ten. The chain combines TRBV28 with TRBJ2-7; 7 nucleotides align to TRBD1. This CDR3 has 14 residues. Germline V CDR1 and CDR2: MDHEN, SYDVKM. J lost 6 bases, V lost 4 bases, and 9 bases had no gene match. CDR3 coding DNA: TGTGCCAGCAGTTACCCACTGACAGGGTCCGAGCAGTACTTC. It specifies CASSYPLTGSEQYF.

This clone showed up just a few times. The chain has TRBV28 and TRBJ1-1; TRBD1 agrees at 8 bases. The CDR3 sequence is 16 residues long. Germline CDR1 reads MDHEN; CDR2 reads SYDVKM. Trimming took 6 bases from V and 0 from J; bases not matched to a gene: 9. CDR3 protein: CASSFRQGTMNTEAFF. CDR3 in DNA: TGTGCCAGCAGCTTCCGACAGGGGACCATGAACACTGAAGCTTTCTTT. Complete variable domain (other parts from reference TRBV28 and TRBJ1-1): DVKVTQSSRYLVKRTGEKVFLECVQDMDHENMFWYRQDPGLGLRLIYFSYDVKMKEKGDIPEGYSVSREKKERFSLILESASTNQTSMYLCASSFRQGTMNTEAFFGQGTRLTVV.

The V call is TRBV27, the J call TRBJ2-1; 10 nucleotides agree with TRBD2. Germline loops: CDR1 MNHEY, CDR2 SMNVEV (reference sequence). The CDR3 is made up of 15 amino acids. V lost 2 bases to trimming and J lost 9 bases; unmatched junction nucleotides: 7. The DNA for the CDR3 is TGTGCCAGCAGTTTACAAGCGGGGGGGCTAATTGAGCAGTTCTTC. Translation: CASSLQAGGLIEQFF.

The rearrangement uses TRBV9 and TRBJ1-6; 7 positions match TRBD1. V lost 2 bases and J lost 13; bases outside the gene matches: 6. This CDR3 region has 13 residues. The germline V gene has CDR1 SGDLS and CDR2 YYNGEE. The CDR3 loop is CASSVGTAGPLHF. CDR3 DNA sequence: TGTGCCAGCAGCGTTGGGACAGCTGGGCCCCTCCACTTT.

The chain is built from TRBV5-1 and TRBJ1-6; TRBD1 agrees at 10 bases. The CDR3 extends over 15 amino acids. With 0 bases clipped from V and 7 bases from J, the junction kept 1 base outside the gene matches. Germline assignment: CDR1 SGHRS and CDR2 YFSETQ. CDR3 sequence: CASSLGQGANSPLHF. The CDR3 nucleotides are TGCGCCAGCAGCTTGGGACAGGGGGCGAATTCACCCCTCCACTTT.